Below, 23 T cell receptor beta chains from the same sample are listed, as sequenced in a study of T cell repertoires in cytomegalovirus infection. TCRdb reanalysed the reads using MiXCR and keeps one entry per CDR3 protein. The data hold nearly 650,000 distinct CDR3 sequences, with approximately 24% observed a single time. Sequenced sample: CD8+ T cells from PBMCs. These receptors all come from a human donor in good health (CMV status not recorded). Some clones in this sample may be carry-over from other donors' samples.

The J gene is TRBJ1-3, the V gene TRBV12-3 or TRBV12-4; no reliable D call. The CDR3 is made up of 11 amino acids. The ends were cut back, 8 bases at V and 11 bases at J, with 13 bases in the middle. CDR3 sequence: CASESDLSIYF. The CDR3 DNA follows: TGTGCCAGCGAGTCCGATCTTTCCATATATTTT.

This clonotype was found many times. The chain combines TRBV7-8 with TRBJ2-7; D not certain. This CDR3 contains 13 residues. CDR1 and CDR2 (germline): SGHVS, FQNEAQ. Trimming removed 5 bases at V and 2 bases at J, with 10 bases between. Here the CDR3 DNA reads TGTGCCAGCAGCCCAACTCGAGCCTACGAGCAGTACGTC. Its protein is CASSPTRAYEQYV.

Remarks on this clonotype: A junction end diverges from the germline sequence, so it may reflect a read error. For the CDR3, the DNA is TGTGCCAGCAGCTTACTCGGGACAGGGGAGTGGAATGAGCAATTCTTC. Its translation is CASSLLGTGEWNEQFF. The chain carries TRBV7-2 and TRBJ2-1; 10 bases agree with TRBD1. The CDR3 length is 16 residues. Germline-derived CDR1 and CDR2 are SGHTA and FQGNSA.

The chain carries TRBV20-1 and TRBJ2-7; 9 bases agree with TRBD2. Trimming cost V 5 bases and J 6 bases; bases outside gene matches: 2. The CDR3 extends over 11 amino acids. Germline V gives CDR1 DFQATT, CDR2 SNEGSKA (reference sequence). CDR3 coding DNA: TGCAGTGCTCCGGGACTAGCCGAGCAGTACTTC. It yields the protein CSAPGLAEQYF.

This clonotype was counted between two and nine times. The V call is TRBV29-1, the J call TRBJ2-1; 7 bases align to TRBD1. The V gene end was trimmed by 7 bases and the J gene end by 4 bases; junction bases not matched to a gene: 4. The CDR3 sequence is 12 residues long. The V gene's germline CDR1 is SQVTM and CDR2 ANQGSEA. CDR3 sequence (DNA): TGCAGCGCCGGGACAGATTACAATGAGCAGTTCTTC. It specifies CSAGTDYNEQFF.

The chain couples TRBV12-3 or TRBV12-4 to TRBJ1-1; D might be TRBD1 (5 bases). This CDR3 is built from 16 residues. The V and J ends lost 5 bases and 1 base respectively, with 17 bases between them. The chain's CDR3 is CASSPPHRKENTEAFF. CDR3 in DNA: TGTGCCAGCAGTCCCCCTCACAGGAAAGAGAACACTGAAGCTTTCTTT.

A single count supports this clonotype. The chain carries TRBV12-5 and TRBJ2-1; 12 bases align to TRBD2. The germline V gene encodes CDR1 LGHNT and CDR2 FRNRAP. The CDR3 is made up of 19 amino acids. Trimming at V came to 0 bases and at J to 9 bases, leaving 15 bases not matched to a gene. The CDR3 sequence: CASGLVLSASGGASGEQFF. The CDR3 DNA follows: TGTGCTAGTGGTTTGGTACTGTCGGCTAGCGGGGGGGCCTCAGGTGAGCAGTTCTTC.

This clonotype occurred a few times. The CDR3 DNA sequence: TGCGCCAGCAGCCAGGGTAATGAAGCTTTCTTT. Protein: CASSQGNEAFF. V usage is TRBV4-1 and J usage is TRBJ1-1; D gene unclear. Between the trimmed V and J ends, which lost 3 bases and 7 bases, there was a span of 6 bases. The CDR3 sequence is 11 residues long. Germline lookup yields CDR1 MGHRA and CDR2 YSYEKL.

This clonotype was picked up a small number of times. The rearrangement links TRBV7-6 to TRBJ2-5; D gene uncertain. Germline assignment: CDR1 SGHVS and CDR2 FNYEAQ. The CDR3 is made up of 16 amino acids. Trimming left V 2 bases short and J 2 bases short, with 15 bases between. The CDR3: CASSLYASLPQETQYF. The CDR3, as DNA: TGTGCCAGCAGCTTATACGCCAGCTTACCTCAAGAGACCCAGTACTTC.

V and J are TRBV7-4 and TRBJ1-1, with D perhaps TRBD1 (6 bases). The V gene lost 1 base and the J gene lost 4 bases, with 16 bases spanning the gap. This CDR3 comprises 16 residues. Germline CDR1 and CDR2: SGHVT and SQSDAQ. The CDR3, as DNA: TGTGCCAGCAGCTTAGGAGGGCAGGGGTTGAGCACTGAAGCTTTCTTT. Its protein is CASSLGGQGLSTEAFF.

There are many counts of this clonotype. J is TRBJ1-5 and V is TRBV7-9; D is uncertain. In germline, CDR1 is SEHNR, CDR2 FQNEAQ (reference sequence). Trimming took 5 bases from V and 8 from J, leaving 10 bases between them. The CDR3 has 12 residues. The CDR3 sequence: CASSPALEPQHF. CDR3 coding DNA: TGTGCCAGCAGCCCGGCCCTTGAGCCCCAGCATTTT.

The rearrangement joins TRBV27 to TRBJ2-7; no clear D. Trimming removed 3 bases from V and 2 bases from J, with 8 bases in between. The germline gives CDR1 MNHEY, CDR2 SMNVEV (reference sequence). The CDR3 is 13 amino acids. CDR3 sequence (DNA): TGTGCCAGCAGTTTGGGGTCCCCCTACGAGCAGTACTTC. Translated: CASSLGSPYEQYF.

With regard to this clonotype: One end of the junction fails to match germline, which may point to a read error. As DNA, the CDR3 is TGTGCCAGCAGTGACTCATGGGGGGATGGATCACCCCTCCACTTT. Protein: CASSDSWGDGSPLHF. V usage is TRBV6-5 and J usage is TRBJ1-6, with TRBD1 as a possible D gene (5 bases). Germline V gives CDR1 MNHEY, CDR2 SVGAGI. The CDR3 extends over 15 amino acids.

This chain connects TRBV29-1 to TRBJ2-3, with no clear D. V gave up 3 bases and J gave up 1 base, with 11 bases separating them. CDR1 and CDR2 from the germline V gene are SQVTM and ANQGSEA. This CDR3 contains 14 residues. The CDR3 here is CSVDDLGGTDTQYF. The CDR3 DNA is TGCAGCGTTGACGACCTTGGGGGCACAGATACGCAGTATTTT.

This sequence joins TRBV6-2 or TRBV6-3 and TRBJ2-7, with 8 bases identical to TRBD1. This CDR3 region has 14 residues. Germline loops: CDR1 MNHEY, CDR2 SVGEGT. V lost 5 bases, J lost 2 bases, and 5 bases stayed unmatched. CDR3: CASSPRDRPYEQYV. The CDR3 DNA follows: TGTGCCAGCAGTCCCAGGGACAGGCCCTACGAGCAGTACGTC.

This clonotype occurred many times. V usage is TRBV20-1 and J usage is TRBJ1-2; the match to TRBD1 covers 9 bases. The germline V gene has CDR1 DFQATT and CDR2 SNEGSKA (reference sequence). The CDR3 contains 15 residues. The V and J ends lost 2 bases and 4 bases, in that order; junction bases with no gene match: 8. The CDR3 region is CSARLPGQGSYGYTF. DNA of the CDR3: TGCAGTGCTAGACTTCCGGGACAGGGCAGCTATGGCTACACCTTC.

This clonotype has at least ten counts. The gene calls are TRBV7-2 and TRBJ1-3, with D tentatively TRBD1 (5 bases). The germline V gene encodes CDR1 SGHTA and CDR2 FQGNSA. The V end lost 4 bases, the J end lost 3 bases, and 7 bases lay between the germline ends. The CDR3 has 13 amino acids. The CDR3 loop is CASSWDVGNTIYF. The CDR3 coding sequence is TGTGCCAGCAGCTGGGACGTTGGAAACACCATATATTTT.

The genes are TRBV6-6 and TRBJ2-2; 7 nucleotides line up with TRBD1. After removal of 0 bases from V and 5 bases from J, the junction contained 9 bases not matched to a gene. This CDR3 is built from 17 residues. CDR1 is MNHNY and CDR2 is SVGAGI in the germline V gene (reference sequence). In DNA, the CDR3 is TGTGCCAGCAGTTACTCTCACACGACAGGGATGACCGGGGAGCTGTTTTTT. Amino acids: CASSYSHTTGMTGELFF.

The sample holds many counts of this clonotype. J is TRBJ1-2 and V is TRBV7-8, with no clear D. CDR1 and CDR2 (germline): SGHVS, FQNEAQ. The germline V and J ends were trimmed by 1 base and 6 bases, with 15 bases remaining between them. The CDR3 contains 15 residues. The CDR3 sequence is CASSLGGNGPDGYTF. The CDR3 nucleotides are TGTGCCAGCAGCTTAGGGGGTAATGGGCCGGATGGCTACACCTTC.

Only a few counts were recorded for this clonotype. The rearrangement joins TRBV7-6 to TRBJ2-1; 9 nucleotides match TRBD1. Germline values: CDR1 SGHVS, CDR2 FNYEAQ. The CDR3 loop spans 16 amino acids. V was pared by 5 bases and J by 7 bases, with 12 bases of the junction left unmatched. The DNA of the CDR3 is TGTGCCAGCAGCAAAAACCACAGGGGGCAGGCAAATGAGCAGTTCTTC. Its protein product is CASSKNHRGQANEQFF.

The rearrangement joins TRBV14 to TRBJ1-2; TRBD1 is a possible D gene (6 bases). Between the trimmed V and J ends, which lost 3 bases and 8 bases, there was a span of 25 bases. The CDR3 is made up of 17 amino acids. The V gene's germline CDR1 is SGHDN and CDR2 FVKESK. CDR3 coding DNA: TGTGCCAGCAGCCACTTCCTGGCCGGGGGCTTCGAGGAGGGCTACACCTTC. Its protein product is CASSHFLAGGFEEGYTF.

In DNA, the CDR3 is TGTGCCAGCAGCTCAATCCCGGGACAGGGTTTAGGTTACGAGCAGTACGTC. As protein: CASSSIPGQGLGYEQYV. The V call is TRBV27, the J call TRBJ2-7; 9 bases match TRBD1. The CDR3 is made up of 17 amino acids. The ends lost 6 bases at V and 4 bases at J; junction bases unmatched: 16. CDR1 is MNHEY, CDR2 SMNVEV, per germline (reference sequence).

This clonotype was observed a handful of times. The J gene is TRBJ1-2, the V gene TRBV27; no clear D gene. V lost 5 bases, J lost 2 bases, and 12 bases lay in between. The CDR3 loop spans 14 amino acids. Germline lookup yields CDR1 MNHEY and CDR2 SMNVEV (reference sequence). This CDR3 reads CASSPPRGNYGYTF. CDR3 nucleotide sequence: TGTGCCAGCAGTCCCCCCCGTGGGAACTATGGCTACACCTTC.